This is a list of T cell receptor beta chains from one sample in a study of T cell responses to AZD1222 COVID-19 vaccine. Sequencing used immunoSEQ multiplex PCR; TCRdb keeps in-frame clones, though not all of them. The sample lists some 80,000 clones, approximately 88% occurring once. The sample was peripheral blood, taken 28 days after the second dose of the MenACWY control vaccine. These receptors all stem from an adult who received the MenACWY meningococcal vaccine as a control. The CDR3 runs from the conserved cysteine through the conserved F or W. Fields, in order: clone size, V gene, J gene, D gene, CDR3 DNA, CDR3 protein. A D gene is named only where the DNA matches it firmly. Expanded clones get a size class; other rows say once, few or many, or leave the size out.

.,TRBV2,TRBJ1-2,.,TGTGCCAGCAGTCGGGGGTATGGCTACACCTTC,CASSRGYGYTF
.,TRBV2,TRBJ1-1,.,TGTGCCAGCAGTGAAGAGTATAATGGGGACACTGAAGCTTTCTTT,CASSEEYNGDTEAFF
.,TRBV12-3/TRBV12-4,TRBJ1-1,.,TGTGCCAGCGGCGGGACAATAATCACTGAAGCTTTCTTT,CASGGTIITEAFF
.,TRBV11-2,TRBJ2-1,TRBD1,TGTGCCAGCAGTAGAATGCCGGGACAGGGGGCTTTGAATGAGCAGTTCTTC,CASSRMPGQGALNEQFF
.,TRBV11-2,TRBJ1-2,TRBD1,TGTGCCAGCAGCATCGACAGGGGATCCAACTATGGCTACACCTTC,CASSIDRGSNYGYTF
.,TRBV28,TRBJ1-5,.,TGTGCCAGCCAGGGAATAAACGGCAATCAGCCCCAGCATTTT,CASQGINGNQPQHF
.,TRBV6-6,TRBJ1-1,.,TGTGCCAGCAATACAGGCCGGGGCACTGAAGCTTTCTTT,CASNTGRGTEAFF
.,TRBV5-4,TRBJ2-7,.,TGTGCCAGCAGCCGAGATCGAGGATCCTACGAGCAGTACTTC,CASSRDRGSYEQYF
few,TRBV5-6,TRBJ2-5,.,TGTGCCAGCAGCTTGTGGACATTCAGGACCCAGTACTTC,CASSLWTFRTQYF
.,TRBV30,TRBJ2-3,.,TGTGCCTGGAGCCCTTCAGATACGCAGTATTTT,CAWSPSDTQYF
.,TRBV4-1,TRBJ1-4,.,TGCGCCAGCAGCCAAGCCCCGGGGACAACTAATGAAAAACTGTTTTTT,CASSQAPGTTNEKLFF